This T cell receptor beta chain was profiled in a study of OX40 agonist ivuxolimab in advanced cancers. Study-wide context: Ivuxolimab was a fully human IgG2 agonistic monoclonal antibody targeting the costimulatory receptor OX40 (CD134). Intravenous ivuxolimab was administered to patients every 2 weeks at six dose levels: 0.01, 0.1, 0.3, 1.5, 3 and 10 mg/kg. Among the roughly 52 dose-escalation patients, approximately 20 had hepatocellular carcinoma, roughly 15 melanoma, 9 renal cell carcinoma and 9 head and neck cancer. In the dose-escalation cohort, 65% to 90% of patients were male, and the mean age was approximately 60 years, with a range of roughly 23 to 85. Prior anti-PD-1, anti-PD-L1 or anti-CTLA-4 therapy was permitted, and about 40% of dose-escalation patients had received checkpoint inhibitors. Partial responses occurred in three dose-escalation patients, of whom one had hepatocellular carcinoma and two had cutaneous melanoma. The point of sequencing TCRbeta in the periphery was to test whether ivuxolimab changed TCR sequence diversity and drove clonal T-cell expansion. The paper reports the monotherapy dose-escalation portion (N of about 54 patients) of the phase I ivuxolimab trial.

The research as a whole found: Antigen specificity was not determined for the clonally expanded peripheral T cells. At doses of 0.1 to 3.0 mg/kg, clonal expansion of both CD4+ and CD8+ blood T cells was observed from baseline to week 6. Low levels of normalized T-cell clonal expansion were also seen in some nonresponding patients. After ivuxolimab, more expanded clones were found on average in CD8+ T cells than in CD4+ T cells. In the 0.1-3.0 mg/kg groups, partial responders were among the patients with the lowest normalized peripheral clonal expansion, particularly in CD8+ T cells.

This clone was detected only once. The clone's antigen remains unknown. Base quality data are lacking; no much larger clone is found one base away. The CDR3 spans 15 residues, from the cysteine through the phenylalanine. Only CDR3 DNA is held: 45 bases, read in frame from base 1. V was cut back by 3 bases and J by 0 bases, leaving a gap of 9 bases between them. From the germline V gene, CDR1 is SGHTS and CDR2 is YDEGEE. The trial excluded patients who had a history of autoimmune disease or were on systemic immunosuppression. In every dose cohort, peripheral blood was drawn for TCR sequencing at baseline, cycle 4 day 1, and cycle 7 day 1. Samples were obtained from an open-label, multicenter, first-in-human phase I dose-escalation trial of ivuxolimab. Adults with locally advanced or metastatic melanoma, renal cell, hepatocellular, or head and neck squamous cell carcinoma were enrolled in the trial. Before TCR sequencing, CD4+ T cells and CD8+ T cells were sorted from peripheral blood as separate populations.

Genomic DNA was extracted from sorted cells for sequencing of the TCRbeta CDR3 region. The immunoSEQ Assay was used to sequence the TCRbeta CDR3 regions. TCRdb re-hosts the immuneACCESS table, in-frame sequences only. Its copies lack some clones; in the studies checked, an unresolved V gene accounts for under half of them, and the cause for the rest is not known. The sample yields around 80,000 clones; around nine tenths were counted once. Less than 3% of the sample is held by the ten biggest clonotypes. This specimen consisted of CD4+ or CD8+ T cells sorted from blood, obtained in a trial of the OX40 agonist ivuxolimab. Recombination connected TRBV5-8 to TRBJ1-4, with an unclear D gene assignment. The TCR was taken from an adult with an advanced solid tumor such as melanoma, head and neck, liver or kidney cancer. The sequence in DNA is TGTGCCAGCAGCTCTCAGGTTGCAACTAATGAAAAACTGTTTTTT. This translates into CASSSQVATNEKLFF.